The 27 T cell receptor beta chains presented below share a single source sample, sequenced in a study of blood T cell repertoires in COVID-19. The assay was immunoSEQ multiplex PCR, and TCRdb's table has in-frame clones only and misses some. The sample lists around 250,000 clones; about 91% were seen once. Source material: PBMCs or T cells enriched from blood (not recorded which). These receptors were taken from a woman between 40 and 55 years old with acute COVID-19.

The chain carries TRBV6-1 and TRBJ1-5; D uncertain. The CDR3 spans 14 residues. The V gene's germline CDR1 is MNHNS and CDR2 SASEGT. V lost 3 bases and J 7 bases, leaving 13 bases between the germline ends. CDR3 nucleotides: TGTGCCAGCAGTGACGACGGTGTCGGGCAGCCCCAGCATTTT. It translates to CASSDDGVGQPQHF.

The gene calls are TRBV10-1 and TRBJ2-1, with D possibly matching TRBD2 (6 bases). V lost 6 bases, J lost 8 bases, and 20 bases lay in between. From germline, CDR1 is WNHNN and CDR2 SYGVQD (reference sequence). The CDR3 runs 15 residues. CDR3 sequence reads: CASRPTGAGIDEQFF. The CDR3 DNA reads as TGCGCCAGCAGGCCCACTGGGGCGGGAATCGATGAGCAGTTCTTC.

The V gene is TRBV29-1, the J gene TRBJ2-7; 10 nucleotides agree with TRBD2. With V trimmed by 5 bases and J by 4 bases, 11 bases remained unmatched. The CDR3 is made up of 15 amino acids. The V gene's germline CDR1 is SQVTM and CDR2 ANQGSEA. CDR3 protein: CSVPAGGPVDYEQYF. The CDR3 DNA sequence: TGCAGCGTTCCAGCGGGAGGGCCGGTTGATTACGAGCAGTACTTC.

This clone has a single count. The J gene is TRBJ1-3, the V gene TRBV5-1, with D tentatively TRBD1 (6 bases). CDR3 length: 15 amino acids. CDR1 is SGHRS and CDR2 is YFSETQ in the germline V gene. V lost 3 bases, J lost 1 base, and 11 bases lay in between. CDR3 nucleotide sequence: TGCGCCAGCAGCTCGATCACAGGGTCTGGAAACACCATATATTTT. Amino acid sequence: CASSSITGSGNTIYF.

This clone has more than one count but fewer than ten. The V gene is TRBV30, the J gene TRBJ2-7; 15 bases map to TRBD2. V shed 3 bases, J shed 4 bases, and the junction held 4 bases outside the gene matches. This CDR3 is built from 15 residues. Germline V gene lookup returns CDR1 GTSNPN and CDR2 SVGIG (reference sequence). The DNA for the CDR3 is TGTGCCTGGAGGGGACTAGCGGGAGGAGAGTACGAGCAGTACTTC. It specifies CAWRGLAGGEYEQYF.

The CDR3 protein is CASSEVRSFNQPQHF. CDR3 nucleotide sequence: TGTGCCAGCAGTGAAGTACGGAGCTTCAATCAGCCCCAGCATTTT. V gene TRBV2 combines with J gene TRBJ1-5, with D hard to call. The V end was cut by 1 base, the J end by 3 bases, with 10 bases between. Germline loops: CDR1 SNHLY, CDR2 FYNNEI. The CDR3 covers 15 residues.

J is TRBJ1-6 and V is TRBV13; TRBD1 aligns across 9 bases. This CDR3 has 15 residues. The J segment lost 8 bases and the V segment lost 5 bases, leaving 7 bases of the junction unmatched. Per the germline V gene, CDR1 is PRHDT and CDR2 is FYEKMQ (reference sequence). CDR3 DNA sequence: TGTGCCAGCAGCCCCCTCCGGGACAGGGATTCACCCCTCCACTTT. It translates to CASSPLRDRDSPLHF.

This chain connects TRBV27 to TRBJ2-7; TRBD2 aligns across 8 bases. The CDR3 consists of 16 residues. The V gene's germline CDR1 is MNHEY and CDR2 SMNVEV (reference sequence). V dropped 2 bases and J dropped 4; count of bases not matched to a gene: 10. The CDR3 nucleotides read TGTGCCAGCAGTTTAGCGCGGGAGGCAGCCGATTACGAGCAGTACTTC. Its translation: CASSLAREAADYEQYF.

The chain couples TRBV24-1 to TRBJ2-4, with D possibly being TRBD1 (6 bases). The CDR3 extends over 18 amino acids. V was cut by 4 bases and J by 1 base, with 19 bases left in between. The germline V gene encodes CDR1 KGHDR and CDR2 SFDVKD. The CDR3 is CATSDSKNSRGAKNIQYF. CDR3 DNA: TGTGCCACCAGTGACTCTAAGAACAGTAGGGGGGCCAAAAACATTCAGTACTTC.

This chain connects TRBV28 to TRBJ1-2, with a possible D match to TRBD1 (6 bases). The V and J ends lost 5 bases and 1 base respectively, with 20 bases between them. The CDR3 extends over 17 amino acids. The germline CDR1 and CDR2 sequences are MDHEN and SYDVKM. DNA of the CDR3: TGTGCCAGCAGTCTAGGACAGCCAAAGAATGTTAACTATGGCTACACCTTC. Encoded protein: CASSLGQPKNVNYGYTF.

This clone is a singleton in its sample. The genes are TRBV11-2 and TRBJ2-7, with 9 nucleotides matching TRBD2. There are 15 residues in the CDR3. The junction had 5 bases not matched to a gene; V was cut back by 2 bases and J by 3 bases. From germline, CDR1 is SGHAT and CDR2 FQNNGV. The CDR3 reads CASSLLAGAYYEQYV. DNA of the CDR3: TGTGCCAGCAGCTTATTAGCGGGAGCCTACTACGAGCAGTACGTC.

V is TRBV5-4 and J is TRBJ2-7; D perhaps matches TRBD1 (7 bases). CDR1 and CDR2 from the germline V gene are SGHNT and YYREEE (reference sequence). The CDR3 is 15 amino acids. V shed 4 bases and J shed 0 bases, with 14 bases lying between them. CDR3 in DNA: TGTGCCAGCAGCGCGGGACAGCTGATCTCCTACGAGCAGTACTTC. As protein: CASSAGQLISYEQYF.

This clone was seen only once. The V and J genes are TRBV20-1 and TRBJ1-2; TRBD1 agrees at 7 bases. Germline CDR1 is DFQATT and CDR2 is SNEGSKA (reference sequence). Trimming cost V 3 bases and J 4 bases; bases outside gene matches: 8. CDR3 length: 14 residues. This chain's CDR3 is CSASVQGMGYGYTF. The DNA of the CDR3 is TGCAGTGCTAGTGTACAGGGGATGGGCTATGGCTACACCTTC.

This rearrangement joins TRBV27 to TRBJ1-5; D unclear. The V end was cut by 5 bases, the J end by 0 bases, with 8 bases between. Germline CDR1 MNHEY, CDR2 SMNVEV (reference sequence). The CDR3 sequence is 14 residues long. CDR3 protein: CASSRYDSNQPQHF. In DNA form, the CDR3 reads TGTGCCAGCAGTCGGTACGATAGCAATCAGCCCCAGCATTTT.

The chain employs TRBV5-4 and TRBJ1-2; 11 positions agree with TRBD1. The CDR3 sequence is 16 residues long. V shed 2 bases and J 7 bases; nucleotides not matched to a gene: 10. Germline loops: CDR1 SGHNT, CDR2 YYREEE (reference sequence). CDR3 sequence: CASSFNQGQGAGGYTF. For the CDR3, the DNA is TGTGCCAGCAGCTTTAATCAAGGACAGGGGGCTGGTGGCTACACCTTC.

The V and J genes are TRBV7-2 and TRBJ1-2; D might be TRBD1 (6 bases). Germline V gene lookup returns CDR1 SGHTA and CDR2 FQGNSA. The V end lost 1 base, the J end lost 4 bases, and 7 bases lay between the germline ends. CDR3 length: 13 residues. The CDR3 loop is CASSLVDSYGYTF. The CDR3, as DNA: TGTGCCAGCAGCTTAGTGGACAGCTATGGCTACACCTTC. Filled out from reference TRBV7-2 and TRBJ1-2, the complete variable domain reads GAGVSQSPSNKVTEKGKDVELRCDPISGHTALYWYRQSLGQGLEFLIYFQGNSAPDKSGLPSDRFSAERTGGSVSTLTIQRTQQEDSAVYLCASSLVDSYGYTFGSGTRLTVV.

A remark on this clone: Its ends do not fully match the called genes, so a read error is possible. The genes are TRBV24-1 and TRBJ2-1; D is perhaps TRBD2 (5 bases). Germline values: CDR1 KGHDR, CDR2 SFDVKD. This CDR3 has 17 residues. In DNA form, the CDR3 reads TGTGCCACCAGTGACAAGTCACTAGGGCGACCTTACACTGAGCAGTTCTTC. Translation: CATSDKSLGRPYTEQFF.

This chain connects TRBV18 to TRBJ2-5; D call uncertain. Trimming removed 1 base at V and 1 base at J, with 4 bases between. Germline V CDR1 and CDR2: KGHSH, LQKENI. The CDR3 extends over 13 amino acids. CDR3 nucleotide sequence: TGTGCCAGCTCACCACGGCTCCAAGAGACCCAGTACTTC. Translation gives CASSPRLQETQYF. Variable domain in full (rest from reference TRBV18 and TRBJ2-5): NAGVMQNPRHLVRRRGQEARLRCSPMKGHSHVYWYRQLPEEGLKFMVYLQKENIIDESGMPKERFSAEFPKEGPSILRIQQVVRGDSAAYFCASSPRLQETQYFGPGTRLLVL.

This clone showed up just once. V and J are TRBV15 and TRBJ2-1; D gene uncertain. The CDR3 length is 16 residues. The germline V gene encodes CDR1 LNHNV and CDR2 YYDKDF (reference sequence). With 0 bases removed from V and 10 bases from J, the gap between germline ends came to 19 bases. The CDR3: CATSRELVGGTKEQFF. CDR3 DNA: TGTGCCACCAGCAGAGAGTTGGTCGGCGGTACAAAGGAGCAGTTCTTC.

This sequence joins TRBV2 and TRBJ2-2; D is unclear. The ends were cut back, 3 bases at V and 0 bases at J, with 8 bases in the middle. Germline V gene data show CDR1 as SNHLY and CDR2 as FYNNEI. This CDR3 contains 15 residues. The CDR3 nucleotides are TGTGCCAGCAGTGACAGGTCTGCGAACACCGGGGAGCTGTTTTTT. The encoded protein is CASSDRSANTGELFF.

The chain joins TRBV6-4 to TRBJ2-1; TRBD2 matches at 13 bases. The CDR3 is made up of 18 amino acids. The V and J ends lost 5 bases and 9 bases, in that order; junction bases with no gene match: 16. Germline V gene lookup returns CDR1 MRHNA and CDR2 SNTAGT. For the CDR3, the DNA is TGTGCCAGCAGTCTACATTCCGGGACTAGCGGGATCGGTAGTGAGCAGTTCTTC. Translation: CASSLHSGTSGIGSEQFF.

The rearrangement uses TRBV5-1 and TRBJ2-5; 8 positions agree with TRBD2. This CDR3 spans 14 amino acids. Per germline, CDR1 SGHRS and CDR2 YFSETQ. The V and J ends lost 5 bases and 5 bases, in that order; junction bases with no gene match: 8. The CDR3, as DNA: TGCGCCAGCAGTCCCGGGGGGGGCGCTGAGACCCAGTACTTC. It specifies CASSPGGGAETQYF. The whole variable domain, filled in from reference TRBV5-1 and TRBJ2-5, reads KAGVTQTPRYLIKTRGQQVTLSCSPISGHRSVSWYQQTPGQGLQFLFEYFSETQRNKGNFPGRFSGRQFSNSRSEMNVSTLELGDSALYLCASSPGGGAETQYFGPGTRLLVL.

The chain recombines TRBV28 with TRBJ1-1, with TRBD1 as a possible D gene (5 bases). This CDR3 is 12 amino acids long. The ends were cut back, 6 bases at V and 3 bases at J, with 8 bases in the middle. CDR1 is MDHEN and CDR2 is SYDVKM in the germline V gene. The CDR3 is CASSQGDTEAFF. The CDR3 DNA is TGTGCCAGCAGCCAGGGTGACACTGAAGCTTTCTTT.

The V call is TRBV3-1 (or the pseudogene TRBV3-2), the J call TRBJ2-5; D remains unclear. V was clipped by 5 bases and J by 3 bases, with 10 bases between them. This CDR3 contains 13 residues. Germline CDR1 and CDR2: LGHDT and YNNKEL (reference sequence). DNA of the CDR3: TGTGCCAGCAGCAACCCGAGGAAAGAGACCCAGTACTTC. Residues: CASSNPRKETQYF.

J is TRBJ1-6 and V is TRBV6-5; 7 bases fit TRBD1. The germline V gene encodes CDR1 MNHEY and CDR2 SVGAGI. The CDR3 runs 14 residues. J gave up 8 bases and V 7 bases, and 8 bases lay outside the gene matches. In DNA form, the CDR3 reads TGTGCCAGCACCCCGACAGGGCCCTATTCACCCCTCCACTTT. Translating it yields CASTPTGPYSPLHF.

The table lists this clone with a few counts. In DNA form, the CDR3 reads TGTGCCAGCAGCCAAGATGGACAGATGGACACTGAAGCTTTCTTT. Translation: CASSQDGQMDTEAFF. The J gene is TRBJ1-1, the V gene TRBV4-2; maybe TRBD1 (6 bases). V lost 0 bases and J lost 3, with 11 bases in between. The CDR3 length is 15 residues. Germline values: CDR1 LGHNA, CDR2 YNFKEQ.

The J gene is TRBJ2-4, the V gene TRBV19; 11 nucleotides align to TRBD1. This CDR3 is built from 18 residues. V trimming: 3 bases; J trimming: 0 bases; junction bases outside the gene matches: 7. CDR1 LNHDA and CDR2 SQIVND come from the germline V gene (reference sequence). In DNA, the CDR3 is TGTGCCAGTAGTATGGGGACAGGGGGATCCATAGCCAAAAACATTCAGTACTTC. Residues: CASSMGTGGSIAKNIQYF.